Presented here are 7 T cell receptor beta chains from one specimen sequenced in a study of patients and donors after allogeneic stem cell transplantation. TCRdb reanalysed the RT-PCR reads using MiXCR and keeps one entry per CDR3 protein. This sample carries about 210,000 distinct CDR3 sequences, about 37% of them seen once, and the ten largest clones take roughly 10%. Material for sequencing was blood, either unsorted or a sorted T cell fraction (not recorded which). The receptors were gathered from a human donor who was either an allogeneic HSCT recipient or a stem cell or donor lymphocyte infusion donor (not recorded which). It is not recorded whose cells these are; they may come from a transplant donor.

The chain recombines TRBV20-1 with TRBJ1-2; D possibly corresponds to TRBD1 (5 bases). Per the germline V gene, CDR1 is DFQATT and CDR2 is SNEGSKA (reference sequence). The CDR3 totals 12 residues. V lost 4 bases to trimming and J lost 3 bases, with 9 bases between them. CDR3 sequence (DNA): TGCAGTGCTACAGGGCGAGACTATGGCTACACCTTC. It is translated as CSATGRDYGYTF.

This clonotype was seen a single time. The rearrangement uses TRBV5-1 and TRBJ1-2; D call uncertain. The V end lost 4 bases, the J end lost 4 bases, and 14 bases lay between the germline ends. This CDR3 spans 14 amino acids. CDR1 is SGHRS, CDR2 YFSETQ, per germline. The CDR3 loop is CASSPTELIYGYTF. In DNA form, the CDR3 reads TGCGCCAGCAGCCCCACAGAGCTAATCTATGGCTACACCTTC.

The chain uses TRBV9 and TRBJ2-5; 8 positions match TRBD2. CDR1 is SGDLS and CDR2 is YYNGEE in the germline V gene. This CDR3 has 16 amino acids. Trimming cost V 0 bases and J 0 bases; bases outside gene matches: 4. CDR3 region: CASSVGGRGDQETQYF. The CDR3 DNA follows: TGTGCCAGCAGCGTAGGAGGGCGGGGGGACCAAGAGACCCAGTACTTC.

This clonotype was seen only once. The genes are TRBV6-2 or TRBV6-3 and TRBJ2-7; a possible D gene is TRBD1 (6 bases). This CDR3 is 14 amino acids long. The V and J ends lost 7 bases and 3 bases respectively, with 16 bases between them. From germline, CDR1 is MNHEY and CDR2 SVGEGT. The CDR3, as DNA: TGTGCCAGCATCAGGGGACCTTTAGGCTACGAGCAGTACTTC. It translates to CASIRGPLGYEQYF.

J is TRBJ2-5 and V is TRBV28, with D possibly being TRBD1 (6 bases). The V end lost 2 bases, the J end lost 11 bases, and 24 bases lay between the germline ends. Germline V gene data show CDR1 as MDHEN and CDR2 as SYDVKM. This CDR3 has 16 amino acids. The CDR3 is CASSLSTGRIREGQYF. The CDR3 nucleotides are TGTGCCAGCAGTTTAAGTACAGGGCGCATAAGAGAAGGACAGTACTTC.

Here the CDR3 DNA reads TGCGCCAGCAGCTTGTGGGGCAGGGGCACTGAAGCTTTCTTT. It codes for CASSLWGRGTEAFF. The J gene is TRBJ1-1, the V gene TRBV5-1; D possibly corresponds to TRBD1 (6 bases). The CDR3 totals 14 residues. Trimming pared 1 base from V and 4 bases from J, leaving 11 bases between. Germline CDR1 and CDR2: SGHRS and YFSETQ.

The DNA for the CDR3 is TGTGCCAGCAGCGAGACCCCTGCAGGGCTTATGTCTACTAACTATGGCTACACCTTC. This codes for CASSETPAGLMSTNYGYTF. The J gene is TRBJ1-2, the V gene TRBV9; TRBD1 might be the D (5 bases). Germline CDR1 SGDLS, CDR2 YYNGEE. Trimming removed 3 bases from V and 0 bases from J, with 24 bases in between. This CDR3 region has 19 residues.